A selection of T cell receptor beta chains follows, all from one sample in a study of T cell repertoires in cytomegalovirus infection. MiXCR, run by TCRdb on the reads, gives a single entry per CDR3 protein. The table lists around 190,000 distinct CDR3 sequences, approximately 14% of them singletons. Sample: PBMCs. The receptors originated from a human donor in good health (CMV status not recorded). Some clones in this sample may be carry-over from other donors' samples. Both conserved end residues are part of each CDR3. A D gene is named only where the DNA matches it firmly. Clone size is given for some rows only: seen once, a few or many times, or a class if the clone is expanded.

clone size	V gene	J gene	D gene	CDR3 DNA	CDR3 protein
many	TRBV27	TRBJ1-1	.	TGTGCCAGCAGTTTAATGATGAACACTGAAGCTTTCTTT	CASSLMMNTEAFF
.	TRBV5-1	TRBJ2-1	.	TGCGCCAGCACCCCGCAGGGGGGGTATGAGCAGTTCTTC	CASTPQGGYEQFF
few	TRBV7-9	TRBJ2-1	TRBD1	TGTGCCAGCAGCTTAGCGGGGTCGACAGGGTTCAATGAGCAGTTCTTC	CASSLAGSTGFNEQFF
few	TRBV6-2/TRBV6-3	TRBJ2-1	.	TGTGCCAGCAACCTTCCTTTAGGAAATGAGCAGTTCTTC	CASNLPLGNEQFF
few	TRBV10-3	TRBJ2-7	.	TGTGCCACCTTACTTACGGGCGAGCAGTACTTC	CATLLTGEQYF
many	TRBV7-8	TRBJ2-7	.	TGTGCCAGCAGCTTAGCGCGTATGATCAATAACTACGAGCAGTACTTC	CASSLARMINNYEQYF
few	TRBV19	TRBJ1-5	.	TGTGCCAGTAGTATAGCCGGGGGCAGGCAGCCCCAGCATTTT	CASSIAGGRQPQHF
.	TRBV12-3/TRBV12-4	TRBJ1-5	TRBD1	TGTGCCAGCAGTGGACAGGCATCGAATCAGCCCCAGCATTTT	CASSGQASNQPQHF
few	TRBV7-6	TRBJ1-5	TRBD1	TGTGCCAGCAGCCGAACTTCCGGGACAGACCTACAAGGTCAGCCCCAGCATTTT	CASSRTSGTDLQGQPQHF
few	TRBV14	TRBJ1-2	TRBD1	TGTGCCAGCAGCCAAGAAGGGGCAGGGGGGAACTATGGCTACACCTTC	CASSQEGAGGNYGYTF
.	TRBV5-6	TRBJ1-1	TRBD1	TGTGCCAGCAGCTTACGACAGGGTCTAGTCACTGAAGCTTTCTTT	CASSLRQGLVTEAFF
many	TRBV19	TRBJ1-2	.	TGTGCCAGTAGTCCCCGAGAGGAAATGCCCCCTGGCTACACCTTC	CASSPREEMPPGYTF
many	TRBV7-2	TRBJ2-2	.	TGTGCCAGCAGCTTAGCGCGAATAGCCGGGGGCACCGGGGAGCTGTTTTTT	CASSLARIAGGTGELFF
many	TRBV11-2	TRBJ2-7	TRBD2	TGTGCCAGCAGCTTTCCGGGACTAAACGAGCAGTACTTC	CASSFPGLNEQYF
many	TRBV7-2	TRBJ2-4	.	TGTGCCAGCAGCTTAGATGGTGCGGCAGGTACCAAAAACATTCAGTACTTC	CASSLDGAAGTKNIQYF
many	TRBV20-1	TRBJ2-2	TRBD2	TGCAGTGCTAGCCTCTCGGGACTATCGAACACCGGGGAGCTGTTTTTT	CSASLSGLSNTGELFF
many	TRBV7-2	TRBJ1-6	TRBD1	TGTGCCAGCAGCGGGGACAGGGGAGCATCACCCCTCCACTTT	CASSGDRGASPLHF
many	TRBV7-2	TRBJ2-2	.	TGTGCCAGCAGCCCGGTTGATCAATTGAACACCGGGGAGCTGTTTTTT	CASSPVDQLNTGELFF
.	TRBV29-1	TRBJ1-2	.	TGCAGCGCCGCGGACTATGGCTACACCTTC	CSAADYGYTF
.	TRBV20-1	TRBJ2-5	.	TGCAGTCTACACGGACTGAGTGAAGAGACCCAGTACTTC	CSLHGLSEETQYF
.	TRBV19	TRBJ2-6	.	TGTGCCAGTAGGGCAGGACCGATAAGGGCCAACGTCCTGACTTTC	CASRAGPIRANVLTF
many	TRBV7-9	TRBJ2-7	.	TGTGCCAGCGGAGATGGATCCTACGAGCAGTACTTC	CASGDGSYEQYF
few	TRBV5-6	TRBJ1-2	.	TGTGCCAGCAGCTTGGAAAGGGGCGCTTGGGATGGCTACACCTTC	CASSLERGAWDGYTF
many	TRBV7-2	TRBJ1-2	.	TGTGCCAGCAGGTTAGCCCCCGGTCCCTTCAACTATGGCTACACCTTC	CASRLAPGPFNYGYTF
many	TRBV6-1	TRBJ1-1	.	TGTGCCAGCACCACAAAGCGGGGGGCGCGGAACACTGAAGCTTTCTTT	CASTTKRGARNTEAFF
.	TRBV29-1	TRBJ2-1	.	TGCAGCGCGCCAGGGCCTAGGGAGCAGTTCTTC	CSAPGPREQFF
few	TRBV29-1	TRBJ2-7	.	TGCAGCGTTGCGGATAACCCCTACGAGCAGTACTTC	CSVADNPYEQYF
.	TRBV7-9	TRBJ2-7	.	TGTGCCAGCAGCTTACGAGTCTGGGAGCAGTACTTC	CASSLRVWEQYF
many	TRBV6-2/TRBV6-3	TRBJ2-1	.	TGTGCCAGCAGTTACTCCGGGCAGGGTTCCTACAATGAGCAGTTCTTC	CASSYSGQGSYNEQFF
.	TRBV12-3/TRBV12-4	TRBJ1-1	.	TGTGCCAGCAGTTTGAAGGTTAACACTGAAGCTTTCTTT	CASSLKVNTEAFF
.	TRBV7-8	TRBJ2-1	TRBD2	TGTGCCAGCAGCTTAGTTGTGCGGGGGGGCCAGGATGAGCAGTTCTTC	CASSLVVRGGQDEQFF
.	TRBV29-1	TRBJ2-7	.	TGCAGCGTTGAAGGCGCAGTGGCCTACGAGCAGTACTTC	CSVEGAVAYEQYF
.	TRBV15	TRBJ2-7	.	TGTGCCACCAGCAGAGACGTTGCCTACGAGCAGTACTTC	CATSRDVAYEQYF
once	TRBV7-2	TRBJ1-1	.	TGTGCCAGCAGCTTGGTGGTTAGGGAAACTGAAGCTTTCTTT	CASSLVVRETEAFF
few	TRBV9	TRBJ2-1	TRBD2	TGTGCCAGCAGCGTAGCGAGCGGGGGAGGCAATGAGCAGTTCTTC	CASSVASGGGNEQFF
many	TRBV7-6	TRBJ1-1	.	TGTGCCAGCAGCTTAGTAGACGGGTTGAACACTGAAGCTTTCTTT	CASSLVDGLNTEAFF
.	TRBV29-1	TRBJ2-3	.	TGCAGCGTTCCAGGACACGGACTGGGCACAGATACGCAGTATTTT	CSVPGHGLGTDTQYF
many	TRBV28	TRBJ1-3	.	TGTGCCAGCAGTCCTCGCGGGCCTGGAAACACCATATATTTT	CASSPRGPGNTIYF
.	TRBV29-1	TRBJ1-1	TRBD1	TGCAGCGTGGGACAGGGGGCGGGAACTGAAGCTTTCTTT	CSVGQGAGTEAFF
many	TRBV7-2	TRBJ2-4	TRBD1	TGTGCCAGCAGCTTAGAAGGGACAGGGAGGTCGGGCAAAAACATTCAGTACTTC	CASSLEGTGRSGKNIQYF
few	TRBV2	TRBJ1-1	.	TGTGCCAGCATCGGGTTTGAAGCTTTCTTT	CASIGFEAFF
.	TRBV7-3	TRBJ2-6	.	TGTGCCAGCGGACGCAACTCTGGGGCCAACGTCCTGACTTTC	CASGRNSGANVLTF
few	TRBV29-1	TRBJ2-7	TRBD1	TGCAGCGTGCGACGGACAGGGGAGGTGAACGAGCAGTACTTC	CSVRRTGEVNEQYF
few	TRBV19	TRBJ1-2	.	TGTGCCAGTAGACGACAGGACAACTATGGCTACACCTTC	CASRRQDNYGYTF
few	TRBV4-1	TRBJ1-5	.	TGCGCCAGCAGCCAAGGAGGGGGAGACGGCAATCAGCCCCAGCATTTT	CASSQGGGDGNQPQHF
many	TRBV6-1	TRBJ2-7	.	TGTGCCAGCAGTGAAATGGTCAGGGAATTCTACGAGCAGTACTTC	CASSEMVREFYEQYF
few	TRBV5-4	TRBJ2-1	.	TGTGCCAGCAGTCTGGTATCAGATGCCTACAATGAGCAGTTCTTC	CASSLVSDAYNEQFF
.	TRBV10-3	TRBJ2-1	TRBD2	TGTGCCATCAGACCACTAGCGGGTAGCGATGAGCAGTTCTTC	CAIRPLAGSDEQFF
few	TRBV27	TRBJ2-1	TRBD1	TGTGCCAGCAGTTCGGGACAGGGAGGGTACAATGAGCAGTTCTTC	CASSSGQGGYNEQFF
many	TRBV12-3/TRBV12-4	TRBJ2-5	TRBD1	TGTGCCAGCAGTCCGGACAGGGCTAAAGAGACCCAGTACTTC	CASSPDRAKETQYF
.	TRBV5-6	TRBJ1-1	TRBD1	TGTGCCAGCAGCGGATCGGGACAGGGCTTGAACACTGAAGCTTTCTTT	CASSGSGQGLNTEAFF
many	TRBV7-2	TRBJ1-5	TRBD1	TGTGCCAGCAGCTCAGCCGGGACAGGGAGAAATCAGCCCCAGCATTTT	CASSSAGTGRNQPQHF
many	TRBV7-2	TRBJ1-5	TRBD1	TGTGCCAGCAGCTTAGTTGGGACAGGGGGGTATCAGCCCCAGCATTTT	CASSLVGTGGYQPQHF